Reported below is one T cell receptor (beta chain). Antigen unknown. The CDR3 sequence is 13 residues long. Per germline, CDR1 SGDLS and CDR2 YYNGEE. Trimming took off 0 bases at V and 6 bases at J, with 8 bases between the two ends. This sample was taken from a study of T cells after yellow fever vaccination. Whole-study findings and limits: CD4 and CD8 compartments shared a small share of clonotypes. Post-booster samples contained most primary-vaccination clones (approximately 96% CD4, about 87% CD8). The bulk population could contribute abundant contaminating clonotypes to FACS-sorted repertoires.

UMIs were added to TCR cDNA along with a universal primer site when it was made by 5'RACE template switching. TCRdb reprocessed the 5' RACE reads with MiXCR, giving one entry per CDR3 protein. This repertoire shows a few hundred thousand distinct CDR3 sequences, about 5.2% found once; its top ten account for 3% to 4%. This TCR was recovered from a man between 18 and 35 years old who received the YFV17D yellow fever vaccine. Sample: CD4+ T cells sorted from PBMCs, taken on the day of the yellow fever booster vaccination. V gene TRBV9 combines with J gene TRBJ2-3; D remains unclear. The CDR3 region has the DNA TGTGCCAGCAGCGTAGATCGGGCCGATACGCAGTATTTT. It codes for CASSVDRADTQYF.